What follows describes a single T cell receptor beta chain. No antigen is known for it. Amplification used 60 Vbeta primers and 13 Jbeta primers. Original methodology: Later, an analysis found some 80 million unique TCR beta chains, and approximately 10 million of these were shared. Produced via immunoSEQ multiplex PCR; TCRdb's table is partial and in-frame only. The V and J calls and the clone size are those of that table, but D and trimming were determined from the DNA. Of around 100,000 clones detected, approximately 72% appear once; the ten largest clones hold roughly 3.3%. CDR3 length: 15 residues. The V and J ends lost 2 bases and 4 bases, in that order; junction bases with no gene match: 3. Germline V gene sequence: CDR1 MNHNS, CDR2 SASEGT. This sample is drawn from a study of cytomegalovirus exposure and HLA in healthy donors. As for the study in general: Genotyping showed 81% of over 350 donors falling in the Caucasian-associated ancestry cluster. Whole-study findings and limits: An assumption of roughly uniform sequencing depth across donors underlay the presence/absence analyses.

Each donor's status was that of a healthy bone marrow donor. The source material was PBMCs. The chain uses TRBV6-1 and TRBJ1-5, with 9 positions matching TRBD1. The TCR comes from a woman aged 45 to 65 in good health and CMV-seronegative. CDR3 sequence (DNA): TGTGCCAGCAGTGAATCGGGGACAGGGAATCAGCCCCAGCATTTT. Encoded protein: CASSESGTGNQPQHF.